A selection of T cell receptor beta chains follows, all from one sample in a study of T cell responses to AZD1222 COVID-19 vaccine. Some clones are missing from TCRdb's copy, which holds only in-frame ones; the method was immunoSEQ multiplex PCR. The sample lists roughly 140,000 clones; 93% were seen once. The starting material was peripheral blood, obtained on day 0 of AZD1222 vaccination. Source of these receptors: an adult in good health. CDR3s include the opening cysteine and the closing phenylalanine or tryptophan. Fields, in order: D gene, J gene, clone size, V gene, CDR3 protein, CDR3 DNA. A D gene is named only where the DNA matches it firmly. For some rows the clone size is stated as once, few or many, or as a class when expanded; others skip it.

d_gene: NA
j_gene: TRBJ1-2
abundance: NA
v_gene: TRBV5-5
CDR3aa: CASSLAGGGVGGYTF
CDR3nt: TGTGCCAGCAGCTTGGCCGGTGGGGGTGTTGGCGGCTACACCTTC

d_gene: NA
j_gene: TRBJ2-7
abundance: NA
v_gene: TRBV19
CDR3aa: CASSRGVRTGSSEQYF
CDR3nt: TGTGCCAGTAGTCGGGGTGTGCGGACGGGGAGTAGCGAGCAGTACTTC

d_gene: NA
j_gene: TRBJ1-1
abundance: once
v_gene: TRBV5-4
CDR3aa: CASSLPPDTLNTEAFF
CDR3nt: TGTGCCAGCAGCCTACCCCCCGACACGCTGAACACTGAAGCTTTCTTT

d_gene: NA
j_gene: TRBJ2-5
abundance: once
v_gene: TRBV5-4
CDR3aa: CASSRSGAQETQYF
CDR3nt: TGTGCCAGCAGCAGGTCAGGAGCACAAGAGACCCAGTACTTC

d_gene: NA
j_gene: TRBJ1-5
abundance: NA
v_gene: TRBV23-1
CDR3aa: CASSPAGTGGGANQPQHF
CDR3nt: TGCGCCAGCAGTCCCGCCGGGACCGGTGGGGGGGCCAATCAGCCCCAGCATTTT

d_gene: NA
j_gene: TRBJ1-5
abundance: NA
v_gene: TRBV19
CDR3aa: CASSPLSGNQPQHF
CDR3nt: TGTGCCAGTAGTCCTCTATCGGGCAATCAGCCCCAGCATTTT

d_gene: NA
j_gene: TRBJ1-4
abundance: NA
v_gene: TRBV5-1
CDR3aa: CASSPTGSGGEKLFF
CDR3nt: TGCGCCAGCAGCCCTACGGGCTCTGGGGGTGAAAAACTGTTTTTT

d_gene: NA
j_gene: TRBJ1-4
abundance: NA
v_gene: TRBV19
CDR3aa: CASSSHPGGARATNEKLFF
CDR3nt: TGTGCCAGTAGTAGTCACCCGGGGGGGGCCCGCGCAACTAATGAAAAACTGTTTTTT

d_gene: TRBD1
j_gene: TRBJ1-1
abundance: NA
v_gene: TRBV5-1
CDR3aa: CASSSGGWGNTEAFF
CDR3nt: TGCGCCAGCAGCTCAGGGGGCTGGGGGAACACTGAAGCTTTCTTT

d_gene: NA
j_gene: TRBJ2-5
abundance: NA
v_gene: TRBV7-2
CDR3aa: CASSLYTVETQYF
CDR3nt: TGTGCCAGCAGCTTATACACCGTCGAGACCCAGTACTTC

d_gene: NA
j_gene: TRBJ2-3
abundance: once
v_gene: TRBV7-3
CDR3aa: CASSHSGADTQYF
CDR3nt: TGTGCCAGCAGCCATTCGGGAGCGGATACGCAGTATTTT

d_gene: NA
j_gene: TRBJ2-1
abundance: NA
v_gene: TRBV18
CDR3aa: CASSPENEQFF
CDR3nt: TGTGCCAGCTCACCGGAGAATGAGCAGTTCTTC

d_gene: NA
j_gene: TRBJ2-7
abundance: NA
v_gene: TRBV2
CDR3aa: CASSVQGLVDEQYF
CDR3nt: TGTGCCAGCAGTGTGCAGGGGTTGGTTGACGAGCAGTACTTC

d_gene: TRBD2
j_gene: TRBJ2-3
abundance: once
v_gene: TRBV2
CDR3aa: CASKKAGGPDTQYF
CDR3nt: TGTGCCAGCAAAAAAGCGGGAGGGCCGGATACGCAGTATTTT

d_gene: NA
j_gene: TRBJ2-3
abundance: NA
v_gene: TRBV28
CDR3aa: CASSTEGYNTDTQYF
CDR3nt: TGTGCCAGCAGCACAGAGGGCTACAACACAGATACGCAGTATTTT

d_gene: NA
j_gene: TRBJ2-3
abundance: NA
v_gene: TRBV24-1
CDR3aa: CATSPATANTDTQYF
CDR3nt: TGTGCCACCAGCCCTGCCACCGCCAACACAGATACGCAGTATTTT

d_gene: TRBD1
j_gene: TRBJ2-3
abundance: NA
v_gene: TRBV9
CDR3aa: CATISTGSLPLPGTQYF
CDR3nt: TGTGCCACCATATCGACAGGGAGCCTACCCCTCCCGGGTACGCAGTATTTT

d_gene: TRBD1
j_gene: TRBJ2-3
abundance: NA
v_gene: TRBV11-3
CDR3aa: CASSTPDRERVKGPTDTQYF
CDR3nt: TGTGCCAGCAGCACACCCGACAGGGAGAGGGTTAAAGGGCCCACAGATACGCAGTATTTT